One and the same sample provided the 17 T cell receptor beta chains below, sequenced in a study of OX40 agonist ivuxolimab in advanced cancers. The repertoire was sequenced with immunoSEQ multiplex PCR; TCRdb's copy has only in-frame clones and lacks some. The sample lists about 62,000 clones, 75% to 85% seen once, with roughly a tenth in the top ten. This specimen was CD4+ or CD8+ T cells sorted from blood, taken in a trial of the OX40 agonist ivuxolimab. These receptor sequences come from an adult with an advanced solid tumor such as melanoma, head and neck, liver or kidney cancer.

V and J are TRBV6-5 and TRBJ2-7; 8 nucleotides align to TRBD1. Germline V gene sequence: CDR1 MNHEY, CDR2 SVGAGI. Losses at the gene ends were 7 bases for V and 5 bases for J; bases not matched to a gene: 13. This CDR3 is 15 amino acids long. The CDR3 loop is CASKQGATGRDEQYF. The CDR3 DNA reads as TGTGCCAGCAAGCAGGGGGCCACGGGCCGCGACGAGCAGTACTTC.

The chain recombines TRBV5-4 with TRBJ1-1, with D uncertain. CDR3 length: 14 amino acids. The V gene's germline CDR1 is SGHNT and CDR2 YYREEE (reference sequence). Between the trimmed V and J ends, which lost 4 bases and 1 base, there was a span of 11 bases. In nucleotides, the CDR3 is TGTGCCAGCAGCCGGCGGGTCAAGAACACTGAAGCTTTCTTT. As protein: CASSRRVKNTEAFF.

The chain employs TRBV10-3 and TRBJ1-5, with D tentatively TRBD1 (6 bases). The CDR3 contains 16 residues. The V gene lost 3 bases and the J gene lost 4 bases, with 16 bases spanning the gap. Germline lookup yields CDR1 ENHRY and CDR2 SYGVKD. DNA of the CDR3: TGTGCCATCAGTGATGCGATGGGACAAATGAATCAGCCCCAGCATTTT. Translation: CAISDAMGQMNQPQHF.

This clone was detected only once. This chain joins TRBV14 and TRBJ2-1; D call uncertain. The CDR3 extends over 14 amino acids. Germline lookup yields CDR1 SGHDN and CDR2 FVKESK. Trimming removed 4 bases from V and 4 bases from J, with 11 bases in between. DNA for the CDR3: TGTGCCAGCAGCCCCTTTAACGGTTACAATGAGCAGTTCTTC. This sequence encodes CASSPFNGYNEQFF.

The gene calls are TRBV7-3 and TRBJ1-1; TRBD1 is a possible D gene (5 bases). The CDR3 has 14 residues. Looked up from germline, CDR1 is SGHTA and CDR2 is FQGTGA. V shed 1 base and J shed 1 base, with 7 bases lying between them. The CDR3 region has the DNA TGTGCCAGCAGCTTAAGAGACAGGAACACTGAAGCTTTCTTT. It codes for CASSLRDRNTEAFF.

The chain uses TRBV28 and TRBJ2-4; D tentatively reads TRBD1 or TRBD2 (5 bases each). Germline assignment: CDR1 MDHEN and CDR2 SYDVKM. V dropped 6 bases and J dropped 2 bases, with 17 bases sitting between them. The CDR3 spans 16 residues. The chain's CDR3 is CASSLGLALSKNIQYF. CDR3 nucleotide sequence: TGTGCCAGCAGCCTGGGGCTAGCTCTCTCCAAAAACATTCAGTACTTC.

V gene TRBV6-4 combines with J gene TRBJ1-1; maybe TRBD1 (6 bases). Trimming stripped 4 bases from V and 3 bases from J, with 9 bases between. Germline lookup yields CDR1 MRHNA and CDR2 SNTAGT. This CDR3 contains 13 residues. For the CDR3, the DNA is TGTGCCAGCAGTGTGGCAGGGGACACTGAAGCTTTCTTT. Amino acid sequence: CASSVAGDTEAFF.

J is TRBJ2-5 and V is TRBV29-1; D is unclear. The CDR3 runs to 11 residues. Trimming took off 3 bases at V and 3 bases at J, with 5 bases between the two ends. CDR1 and CDR2 from the germline V gene are SQVTM and ANQGSEA. The CDR3 here is CSVDREETQYF. CDR3 nucleotide sequence: TGCAGCGTTGATCGTGAAGAGACCCAGTACTTC.

The chain employs TRBV4-3 and TRBJ2-5; perhaps TRBD2 as D (6 bases). Germline V gene data show CDR1 as LGHNA and CDR2 as YSLEER. This CDR3 has 16 residues. V was cut by 2 bases and J by 4 bases, with 17 bases left in between. The CDR3 nucleotides are TGCGCCAGCAGCCAACGGACCGGGAGAGTCGGAGAGACCCAGTACTTC. Protein sequence: CASSQRTGRVGETQYF.

This chain joins TRBV11-2 and TRBJ2-5; 8 bases are shared with TRBD1. Trimming cost V 4 bases and J 4 bases; bases outside gene matches: 5. The CDR3 sequence is 14 residues long. Germline lookup yields CDR1 SGHAT and CDR2 FQNNGV. This CDR3 is CASSSTGAPETQYF. The DNA of the CDR3 is TGTGCCAGCAGCTCGACAGGGGCGCCAGAGACCCAGTACTTC.

CDR3 protein: CASSLQGIGSQPQHF. The CDR3 DNA reads as TGTGCCAGCAGCCTACAGGGCATTGGTAGTCAGCCCCAGCATTTT. The chain recombines TRBV11-2 with TRBJ1-5; a possible D gene is TRBD1 (6 bases). From germline, CDR1 is SGHAT and CDR2 FQNNGV. CDR3 length equals 15 residues. Trimming took off 5 bases at V and 6 bases at J, with 17 bases between the two ends. The variable domain in full, completed from reference TRBV11-2 and TRBJ1-5, reads EAGVAQSPRYKIIEKRQSVAFWCNPISGHATLYWYQQILGQGPKLLIQFQNNGVVDDSQLPKDRFSAERLKGVDSTLKIQPAKLEDSAVYLCASSLQGIGSQPQHFGDGTRLSIL.

This clone was detected once. The V call is TRBV5-8, the J call TRBJ1-2; possibly TRBD1 for D (6 bases). The V end lost 4 bases, the J end lost 2 bases, and 15 bases lay between the germline ends. The V gene's germline CDR1 is SGHTS and CDR2 YDEGEE. CDR3 size: 15 residues. The CDR3 bases are TGTGCCAGCAGCCCCCGTTACAGGGCCAACTATGGCTACACCTTC. Its protein is CASSPRYRANYGYTF.

This rearrangement joins TRBV19 to TRBJ2-5, with D uncertain. The DNA matches TRBJ2-7 better at its end, which makes the J call doubtful. Germline loops: CDR1 LNHDA, CDR2 SQIVND (reference sequence). This CDR3 spans 14 amino acids. Here the CDR3 reads CASSPGRSRSEQYF. CDR3 nucleotides: TGTGCCAGTAGTCCCGGACGGAGTCGTTCCGAGCAGTACTTC.

The CDR3 sequence is CASSLFGLAKNIQYF. The CDR3 bases are TGTGCCAGCAGCTTGTTTGGACTAGCCAAAAACATTCAGTACTTC. The chain has TRBV5-6 and TRBJ2-4; maybe TRBD2 (5 bases). CDR1 SGHDT and CDR2 YYEEEE come from the germline V gene. The V end was cut by 1 base, the J end by 0 bases, with 8 bases between. The CDR3 is 15 amino acids.

The rearrangement links TRBV27 to TRBJ2-5; TRBD2 agrees at 15 bases. V lost 4 bases and J lost 9; bases outside the gene matches: 6. The CDR3 runs 15 residues. Germline CDR1 reads MNHEY; CDR2 reads SMNVEV (reference sequence). CDR3 sequence (DNA): TGTGCCAGCAGTTGGACTAGCGGGAGGGCCCAGGCCCAGTACTTC. Amino acids: CASSWTSGRAQAQYF.

The count of this clone is one. The chain couples TRBV7-9 to TRBJ2-5; the D call may be TRBD1 or TRBD2 (5 bases each). The DNA matches TRBJ2-7 better at its end, which makes the J call doubtful. The CDR3 loop spans 14 amino acids. The germline V gene has CDR1 SEHNR and CDR2 FQNEAQ (reference sequence). CDR3 residues: CASSPRTVGVEQYF. CDR3 nucleotides: TGTGCCAGCAGCCCGCGGACGGTGGGGGTCGAGCAGTACTTC.

This chain connects TRBV6-6 to TRBJ1-1; D remains unclear. The length of the CDR3 is 13 residues. Germline V gene data show CDR1 as MNHNY and CDR2 as SVGAGI (reference sequence). The V end was cut by 2 bases, the J end by 1 base, with 5 bases between. CDR3 protein: CASSYEANTEAFF. The CDR3 bases are TGTGCCAGCAGTTACGAGGCGAACACTGAAGCTTTCTTT.